These 11 T cell receptor beta chains came from one sample sequenced in a study of glioma-infiltrating T cells. The iRepertoire nested amplicon-rescue multiplex PCR amplified TCR alpha and beta CDR3s from RNA. From the multiplex PCR reads, TCRdb called clonotypes with MiXCR, one entry per CDR3 protein. Altogether about 130,000 distinct CDR3 sequences are present, about 25% being singletons, with the ten largest covering 27%. Material: glioma tissue, nonneoplastic brain tissue, or PBMCs (not recorded which). The receptors derive from a human donor with low-grade glioma or glioblastoma, undergoing nonglioma brain surgery, or in good health (not recorded which).

This clonotype came up a few times. The V call is TRBV6-7, the J call TRBJ2-7, with 11 positions matching TRBD2. TRBV6-7 is sorted into the ORF group, with uncertain function. The CDR3 contains 16 residues. V shed 5 bases, J shed 3 bases, and the junction held 9 bases outside the gene matches. This CDR3 reads CASSRTGTSGLYEQYV. Here the CDR3 DNA reads TGTGCCAGCAGTCGCACCGGGACTAGCGGCCTCTACGAGCAGTACGTC.

The genes are TRBV4-1 and TRBJ1-1, with D possibly TRBD1 on 6 matching bases. Germline values: CDR1 MGHRA, CDR2 YSYEKL. The CDR3 sequence is 14 residues long. Trimming pared 4 bases from V and 1 base from J, leaving 10 bases between. The CDR3 spells CASSLQQGNTEAFF. The CDR3 nucleotides are TGCGCCAGCAGCCTGCAACAGGGGAACACTGAAGCTTTCTTT.

V is TRBV28 and J is TRBJ1-1; D remains ambiguous. The germline V gene encodes CDR1 MDHEN and CDR2 SYDVKM. CDR3 length: 15 residues. The V and J ends lost 1 base and 1 base respectively, with 10 bases between them. CDR3 protein: CASSLSMGQNTEAFF. The CDR3 region has the DNA TGTGCCAGCAGTTTATCTATGGGTCAGAACACTGAAGCTTTCTTT.

This clonotype was observed many times. The chain links TRBV6-1 to TRBJ1-1, with D uncertain. V shed 5 bases and J shed 3 bases, with 10 bases lying between them. The CDR3 totals 13 residues. The germline V gene encodes CDR1 MNHNS and CDR2 SASEGT. This CDR3 is CASSTNRDTEAFF. DNA for the CDR3: TGTGCCAGCAGTACAAACCGAGACACTGAAGCTTTCTTT.

Turning to this clonotype: Because the CDR3's place on the DNA is in doubt, the DNA is left out and the CDR3 is given as listed by TCRdb. This chain joins TRBV7-2 and TRBJ1-6; the table gives TRBD1 as D, unverified against the DNA. The CDR3 is 15 residues long, counting both termini. The germline gives CDR1 SGHTA, CDR2 FQGNSA. CDR3 sequence: CASSRWGQGNSPFHF.

On this clonotype itself: A much larger clone differs by one base, so this may be a read error. The CDR3 sequence: CASRTWGQETQYF. For the CDR3, the DNA is TGTGCCAGCAGAACGTGGGGGCAAGAGACCCAGTACTTC. This chain joins TRBV6-2 or TRBV6-3 and TRBJ2-5; D may correspond to TRBD1 or TRBD2 (5 bases each). The V end was cut by 6 bases, the J end by 2 bases, with 10 bases between. The germline CDR1 and CDR2 sequences are MNHEY and SVGEGT. The CDR3 is 13 amino acids.

There are a few counts of this clonotype. The gene calls are TRBV7-9 and TRBJ1-2; tentative D call: TRBD1 (5 bases). The CDR3 totals 13 residues. The germline CDR1 and CDR2 sequences are SEHNR and FQNEAQ (reference sequence). Between the trimmed V and J ends, which lost 11 bases and 2 bases, there was a span of 15 bases. The DNA of the CDR3 is TGTGCCGCCCGGGGGGGGACGAACTATGGCTACACCTTC. Protein product: CAARGGTNYGYTF.

The chain is built from TRBV18 and TRBJ2-3; D may correspond to TRBD1 or TRBD2 (6 bases each). Germline-derived CDR1 and CDR2 are KGHSH and LQKENI. The CDR3 length is 13 residues. V was trimmed by 6 bases and J by 7 bases, leaving 14 bases between them. The CDR3 protein is CASSPRDTHTQYF. The CDR3 nucleotides read TGTGCCAGCTCCCCGCGGGACACCCATACGCAGTATTTT.

There are many counts of this clonotype. J is TRBJ2-7 and V is TRBV15; D remains ambiguous. The germline CDR1 and CDR2 sequences are LNHNV and YYDKDF (reference sequence). Trimming took 0 bases from V and 7 from J, leaving 16 bases between them. The CDR3 runs 15 residues. CDR3 region: CATSRDKIPRLEQYV. DNA for the CDR3: TGTGCCACCAGCAGAGATAAGATCCCCAGGTTGGAGCAGTACGTC.

This clonotype was seen more than once but under ten times. This sequence joins TRBV20-1 and TRBJ1-3, with D unclear. Per the germline V gene, CDR1 is DFQATT and CDR2 is SNEGSKA (reference sequence). Trimming removed 3 bases from V and 2 bases from J, with 8 bases in between. The CDR3 covers 13 residues. The CDR3, as DNA: TGCAGTGCTAGTTTGGGGACTGGAAACACCATATATTTT. Translation: CSASLGTGNTIYF.

The rearrangement joins TRBV28 to TRBJ2-1; D may be TRBD1 (6 bases). CDR1 and CDR2 from the germline V gene are MDHEN and SYDVKM. Trimming shortened V by 6 bases and J by 2 bases, and 11 bases separated the two germline ends. The CDR3 covers 14 residues. The DNA for the CDR3 is TGTGCCAGCAGGCCCGGACAGCCCTACAATGAGCAGTTCTTC. This codes for CASRPGQPYNEQFF.